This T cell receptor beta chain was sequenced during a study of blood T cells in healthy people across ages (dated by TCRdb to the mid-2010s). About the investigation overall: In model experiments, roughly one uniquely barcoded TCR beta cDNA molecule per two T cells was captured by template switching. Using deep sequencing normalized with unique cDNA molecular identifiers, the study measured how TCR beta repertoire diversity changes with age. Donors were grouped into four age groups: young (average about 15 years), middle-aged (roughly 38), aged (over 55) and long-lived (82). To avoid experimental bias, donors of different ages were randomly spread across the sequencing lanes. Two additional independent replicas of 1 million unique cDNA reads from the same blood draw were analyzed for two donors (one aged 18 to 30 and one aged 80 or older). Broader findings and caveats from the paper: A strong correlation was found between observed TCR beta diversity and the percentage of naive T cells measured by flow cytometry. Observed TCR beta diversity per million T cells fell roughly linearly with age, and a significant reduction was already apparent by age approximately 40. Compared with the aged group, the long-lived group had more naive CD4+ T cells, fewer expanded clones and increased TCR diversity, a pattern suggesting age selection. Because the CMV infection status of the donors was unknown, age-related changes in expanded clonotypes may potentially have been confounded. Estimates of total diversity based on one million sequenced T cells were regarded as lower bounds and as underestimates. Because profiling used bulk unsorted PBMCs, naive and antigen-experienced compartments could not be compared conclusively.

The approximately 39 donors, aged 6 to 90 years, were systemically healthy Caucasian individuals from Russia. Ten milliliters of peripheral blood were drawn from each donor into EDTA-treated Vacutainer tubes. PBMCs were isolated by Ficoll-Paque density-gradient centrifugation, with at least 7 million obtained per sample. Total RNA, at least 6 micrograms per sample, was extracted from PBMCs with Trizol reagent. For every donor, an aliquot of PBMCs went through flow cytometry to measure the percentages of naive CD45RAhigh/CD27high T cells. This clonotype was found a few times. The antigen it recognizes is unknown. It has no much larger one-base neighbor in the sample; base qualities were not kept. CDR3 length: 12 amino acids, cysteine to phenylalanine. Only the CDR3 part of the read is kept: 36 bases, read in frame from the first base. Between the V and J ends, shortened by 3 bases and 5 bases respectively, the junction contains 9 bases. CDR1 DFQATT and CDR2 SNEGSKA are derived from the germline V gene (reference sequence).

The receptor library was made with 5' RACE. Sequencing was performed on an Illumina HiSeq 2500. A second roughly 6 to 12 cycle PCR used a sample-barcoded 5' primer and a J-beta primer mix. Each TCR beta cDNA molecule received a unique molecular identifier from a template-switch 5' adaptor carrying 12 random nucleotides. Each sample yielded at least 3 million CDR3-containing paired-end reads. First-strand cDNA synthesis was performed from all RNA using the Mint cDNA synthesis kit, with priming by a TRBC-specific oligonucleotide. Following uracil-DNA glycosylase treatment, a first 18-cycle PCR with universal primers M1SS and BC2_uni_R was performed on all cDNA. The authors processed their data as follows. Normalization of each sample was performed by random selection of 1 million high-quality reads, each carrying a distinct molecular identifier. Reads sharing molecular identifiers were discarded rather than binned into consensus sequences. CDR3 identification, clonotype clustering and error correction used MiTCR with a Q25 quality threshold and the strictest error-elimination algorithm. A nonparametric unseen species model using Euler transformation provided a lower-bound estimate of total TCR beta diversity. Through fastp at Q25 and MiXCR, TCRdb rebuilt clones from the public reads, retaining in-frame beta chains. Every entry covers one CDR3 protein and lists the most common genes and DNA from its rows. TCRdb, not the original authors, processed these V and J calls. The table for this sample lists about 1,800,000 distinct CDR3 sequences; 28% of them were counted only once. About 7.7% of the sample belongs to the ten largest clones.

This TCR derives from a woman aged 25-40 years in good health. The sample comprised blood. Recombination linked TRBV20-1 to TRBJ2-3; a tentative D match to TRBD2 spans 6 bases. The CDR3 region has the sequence CSASGSGDTQYF. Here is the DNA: TGCAGTGCTAGCGGGAGTGGAGATACGCAGTATTTT.